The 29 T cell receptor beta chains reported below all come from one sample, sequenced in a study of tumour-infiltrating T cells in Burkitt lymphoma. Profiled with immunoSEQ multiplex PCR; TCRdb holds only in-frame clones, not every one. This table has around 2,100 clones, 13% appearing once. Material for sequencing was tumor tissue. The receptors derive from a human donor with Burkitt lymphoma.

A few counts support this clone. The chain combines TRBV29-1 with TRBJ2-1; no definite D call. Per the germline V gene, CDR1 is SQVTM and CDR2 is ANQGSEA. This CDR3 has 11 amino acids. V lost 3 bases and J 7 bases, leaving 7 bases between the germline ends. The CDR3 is CSVEVTNEQFF. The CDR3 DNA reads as TGCAGCGTTGAGGTGACTAATGAGCAGTTCTTC.

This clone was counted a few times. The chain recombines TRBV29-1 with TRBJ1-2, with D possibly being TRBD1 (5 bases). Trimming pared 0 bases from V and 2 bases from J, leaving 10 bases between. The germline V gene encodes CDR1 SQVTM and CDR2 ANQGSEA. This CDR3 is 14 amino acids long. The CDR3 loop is CSVEDRAGNYGYTF. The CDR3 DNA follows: TGCAGCGTTGAAGACCGGGCAGGGAACTATGGCTACACCTTC. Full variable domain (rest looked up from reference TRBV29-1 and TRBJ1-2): SAVISQKPSRDICQRGTSLTIQCQVDSQVTMMFWYRQQPGQSLTLIATANQGSEATYESGFVIDKFPISRPNLTFSTLTVSNMSPEDSSIYLCSVEDRAGNYGYTFGSGTRLTVV.

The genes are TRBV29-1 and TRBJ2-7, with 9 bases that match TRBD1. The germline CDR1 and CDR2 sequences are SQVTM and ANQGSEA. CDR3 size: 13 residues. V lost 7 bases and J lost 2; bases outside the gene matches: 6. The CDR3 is CSAGTGNTYEQYF. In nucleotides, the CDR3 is TGCAGCGCTGGGACAGGGAACACCTACGAGCAGTACTTC.

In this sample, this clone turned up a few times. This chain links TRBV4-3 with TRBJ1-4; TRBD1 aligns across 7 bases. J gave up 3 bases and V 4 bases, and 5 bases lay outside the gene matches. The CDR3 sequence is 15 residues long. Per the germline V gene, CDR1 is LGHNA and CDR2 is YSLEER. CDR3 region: CASSRAGTANEKLFF. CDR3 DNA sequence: TGCGCCAGCAGCCGAGCCGGGACAGCTAATGAAAAACTGTTTTTT.

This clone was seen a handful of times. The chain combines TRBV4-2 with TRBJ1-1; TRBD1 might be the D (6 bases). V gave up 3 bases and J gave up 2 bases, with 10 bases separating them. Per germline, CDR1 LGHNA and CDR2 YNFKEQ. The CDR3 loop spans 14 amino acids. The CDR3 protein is CASSHPGTNTEAFF. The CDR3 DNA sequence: TGTGCCAGCAGCCATCCAGGGACAAACACTGAAGCTTTCTTT.

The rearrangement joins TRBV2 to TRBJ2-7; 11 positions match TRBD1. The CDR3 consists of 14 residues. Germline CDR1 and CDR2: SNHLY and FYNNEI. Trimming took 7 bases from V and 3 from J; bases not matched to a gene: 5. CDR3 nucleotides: TGTGCCAGCAAGCTGGACAGGGGGCTCTACGAGCAGTACTTC. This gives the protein CASKLDRGLYEQYF.

CDR3 amino acids: CASSIAGPVEAFF. The DNA of the CDR3 is TGTGCCAGTAGTATTGCTGGCCCGGTTGAAGCTTTCTTT. The J gene is TRBJ1-1, the V gene TRBV19, with no clear D. This CDR3 has 13 amino acids. The V gene's germline CDR1 is LNHDA and CDR2 SQIVND (reference sequence). Trimming shortened V by 3 bases and J by 7 bases, and 12 bases separated the two germline ends. Looking up the rest from reference TRBV19 and TRBJ1-1 gives the full variable domain: DGGITQSPKYLFRKEGQNVTLSCEQNLNHDAMYWYRQDPGQGLRLIYYSQIVNDFQKGDIAEGYSVSREKKESFPLTVTSAQKNPTAFYLCASSIAGPVEAFFGQGTRLTVV.

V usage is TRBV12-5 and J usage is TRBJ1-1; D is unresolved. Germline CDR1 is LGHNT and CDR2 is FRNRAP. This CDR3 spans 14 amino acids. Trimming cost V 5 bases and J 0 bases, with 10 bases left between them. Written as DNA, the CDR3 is TGTGCTAGTGGTCTCGCCCGGATGAACACTGAAGCTTTCTTT. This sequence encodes CASGLARMNTEAFF.

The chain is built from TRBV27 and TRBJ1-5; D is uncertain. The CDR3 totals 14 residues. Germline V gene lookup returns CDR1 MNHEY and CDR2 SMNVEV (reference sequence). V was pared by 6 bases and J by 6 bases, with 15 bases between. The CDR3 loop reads CASSPEGFTQPQHF. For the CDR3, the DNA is TGTGCCAGCAGCCCAGAGGGCTTTACTCAGCCCCAGCATTTT.

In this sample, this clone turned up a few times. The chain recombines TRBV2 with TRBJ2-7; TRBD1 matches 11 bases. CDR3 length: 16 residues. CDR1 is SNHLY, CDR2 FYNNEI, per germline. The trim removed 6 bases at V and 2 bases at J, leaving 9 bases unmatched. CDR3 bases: TGTGCCAGCAGGCGGACAGGGGGCTTTGTAACCTACGAGCAGTACTTC. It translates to CASRRTGGFVTYEQYF.

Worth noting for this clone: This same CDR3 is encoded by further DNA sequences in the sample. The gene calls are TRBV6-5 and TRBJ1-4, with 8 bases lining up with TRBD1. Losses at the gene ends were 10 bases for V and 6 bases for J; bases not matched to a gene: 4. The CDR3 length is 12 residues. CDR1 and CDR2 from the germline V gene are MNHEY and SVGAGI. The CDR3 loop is CATRGRHEKLFF. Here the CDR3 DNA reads TGTGCCACCAGGGGGCGTCATGAAAAACTGTTTTTT.

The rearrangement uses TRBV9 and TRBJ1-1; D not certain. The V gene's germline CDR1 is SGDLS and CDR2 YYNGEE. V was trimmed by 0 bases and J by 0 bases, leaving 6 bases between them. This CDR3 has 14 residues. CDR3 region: CASSVELVNTEAFF. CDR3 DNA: TGTGCCAGCAGCGTAGAATTAGTGAACACTGAAGCTTTCTTT.

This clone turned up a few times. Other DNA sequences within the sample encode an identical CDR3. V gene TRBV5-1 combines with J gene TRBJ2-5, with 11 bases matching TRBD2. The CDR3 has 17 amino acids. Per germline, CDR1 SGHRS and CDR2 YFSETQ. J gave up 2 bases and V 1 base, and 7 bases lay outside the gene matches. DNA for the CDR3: TGCGCCAGCAGCTTGTCATTAGCGGGGGGGCCGCAAGAGACCCAGTACTTC. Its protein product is CASSLSLAGGPQETQYF.

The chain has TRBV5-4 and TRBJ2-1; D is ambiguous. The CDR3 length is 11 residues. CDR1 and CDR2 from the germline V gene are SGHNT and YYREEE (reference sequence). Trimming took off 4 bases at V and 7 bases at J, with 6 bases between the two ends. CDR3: CASSLENEQFF. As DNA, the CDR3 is TGTGCCAGCAGCCTCGAGAATGAGCAGTTCTTC.

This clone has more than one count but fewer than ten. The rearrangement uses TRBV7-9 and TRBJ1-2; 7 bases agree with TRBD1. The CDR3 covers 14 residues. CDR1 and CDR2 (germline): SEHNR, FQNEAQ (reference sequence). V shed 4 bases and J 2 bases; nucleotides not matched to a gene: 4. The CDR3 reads CASSSGQSNYGYTF. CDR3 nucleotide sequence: TGTGCCAGCAGCTCGGGACAGTCCAACTATGGCTACACCTTC.

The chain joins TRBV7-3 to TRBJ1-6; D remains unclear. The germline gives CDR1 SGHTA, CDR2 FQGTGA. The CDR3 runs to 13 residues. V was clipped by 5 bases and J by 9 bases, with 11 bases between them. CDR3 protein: CASSLSGISPLHF. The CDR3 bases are TGTGCCAGCAGCCTATCGGGGATTTCACCCCTCCACTTT. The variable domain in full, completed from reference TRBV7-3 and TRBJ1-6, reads GAGVSQTPSNKVTEKGKYVELRCDPISGHTALYWYRQSLGQGPEFLIYFQGTGAADDSGLPNDRFFAVRPEGSVSTLKIQRTERGDSAVYLCASSLSGISPLHFGNGTRLTVT.

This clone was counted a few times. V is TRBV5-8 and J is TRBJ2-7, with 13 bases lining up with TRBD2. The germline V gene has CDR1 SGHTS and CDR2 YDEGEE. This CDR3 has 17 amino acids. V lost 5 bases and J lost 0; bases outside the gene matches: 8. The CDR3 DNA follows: TGTGCCAGCAGATCGGGACTAGCGGGGCTTCTCTCCTACGAGCAGTACTTC. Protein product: CASRSGLAGLLSYEQYF. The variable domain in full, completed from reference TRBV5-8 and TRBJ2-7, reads EAGVTQSPTHLIKTRGQQATLRCSPISGHTSVYWYQQALGLGLQFLLWYDEGEERNRGNFPPRFSGRQFPNYSSELNVNALELEDSALYLCASRSGLAGLLSYEQYFGPGTRLTVT.

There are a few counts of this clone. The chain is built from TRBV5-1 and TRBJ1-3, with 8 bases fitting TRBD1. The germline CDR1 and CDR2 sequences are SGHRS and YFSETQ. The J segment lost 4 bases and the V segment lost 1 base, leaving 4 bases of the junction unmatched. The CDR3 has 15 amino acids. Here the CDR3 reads CASSLSGGEGNTIYF. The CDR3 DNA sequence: TGCGCCAGCAGCTTGTCAGGGGGCGAAGGAAACACCATATATTTT.

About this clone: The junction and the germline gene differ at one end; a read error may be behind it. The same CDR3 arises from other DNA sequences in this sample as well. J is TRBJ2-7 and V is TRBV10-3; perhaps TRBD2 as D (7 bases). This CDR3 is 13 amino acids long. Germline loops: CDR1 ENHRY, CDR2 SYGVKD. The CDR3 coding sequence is TGTGCCATCGGGGAGGGTACAGGGAACGAGCAGTACTTT. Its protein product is CAIGEGTGNEQYF.

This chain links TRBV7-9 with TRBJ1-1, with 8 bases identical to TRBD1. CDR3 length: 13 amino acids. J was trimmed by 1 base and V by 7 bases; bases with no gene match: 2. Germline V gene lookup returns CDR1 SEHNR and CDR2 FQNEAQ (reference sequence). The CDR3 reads CASITGGNTEAFF. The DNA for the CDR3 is TGTGCCAGCATTACAGGGGGGAACACTGAAGCTTTCTTT.

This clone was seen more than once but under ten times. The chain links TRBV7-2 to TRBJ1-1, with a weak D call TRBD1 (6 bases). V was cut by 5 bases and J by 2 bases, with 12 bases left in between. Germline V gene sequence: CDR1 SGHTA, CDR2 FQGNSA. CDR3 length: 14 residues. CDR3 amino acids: CASSEWGGNTEAFF. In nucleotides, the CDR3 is TGTGCCAGCAGCGAATGGGGGGGCAACACTGAAGCTTTCTTT.

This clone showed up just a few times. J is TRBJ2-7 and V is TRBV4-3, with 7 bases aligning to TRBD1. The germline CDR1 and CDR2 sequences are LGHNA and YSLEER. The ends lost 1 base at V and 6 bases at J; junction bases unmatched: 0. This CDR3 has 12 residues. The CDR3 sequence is CASSQGQGEQYF. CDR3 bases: TGCGCCAGCAGCCAAGGACAGGGCGAGCAGTACTTC.

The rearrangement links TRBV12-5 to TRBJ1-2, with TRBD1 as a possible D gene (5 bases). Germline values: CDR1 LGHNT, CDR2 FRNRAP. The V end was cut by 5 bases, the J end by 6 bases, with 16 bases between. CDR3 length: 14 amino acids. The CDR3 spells CASGPFPGPDGYTF. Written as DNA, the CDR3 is TGTGCTAGTGGTCCCTTCCCGGGACCCGATGGCTACACCTTC.

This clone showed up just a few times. CDR3 DNA sequence: TGCAGCGTCCTCTGGTTTCTCGGCGAAAAACTGTTTTTT. Protein sequence: CSVLWFLGEKLFF. The gene calls are TRBV29-1 and TRBJ1-4, with D uncertain. Trimming stripped 6 bases from V and 8 bases from J, with 16 bases between. The CDR3 has 13 amino acids. Germline-derived CDR1 and CDR2 are SQVTM and ANQGSEA. Variable domain in full (rest from reference TRBV29-1 and TRBJ1-4): SAVISQKPSRDICQRGTSLTIQCQVDSQVTMMFWYRQQPGQSLTLIATANQGSEATYESGFVIDKFPISRPNLTFSTLTVSNMSPEDSSIYLCSVLWFLGEKLFFGSGTQLSVL.

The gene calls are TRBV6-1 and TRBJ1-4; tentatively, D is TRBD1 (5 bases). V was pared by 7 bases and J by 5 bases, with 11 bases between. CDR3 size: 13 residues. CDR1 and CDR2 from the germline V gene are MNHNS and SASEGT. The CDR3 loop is CASMGGGNEKLFF. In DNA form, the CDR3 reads TGTGCCAGCATGGGCGGGGGGAATGAAAAACTGTTTTTT.

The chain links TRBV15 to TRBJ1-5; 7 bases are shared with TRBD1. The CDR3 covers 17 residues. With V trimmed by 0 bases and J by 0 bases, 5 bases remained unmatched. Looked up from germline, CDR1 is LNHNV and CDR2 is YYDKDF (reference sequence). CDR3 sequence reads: CATSRDKTGYSNQPQHF. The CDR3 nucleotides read TGTGCCACCAGCAGAGATAAGACAGGGTATAGCAATCAGCCCCAGCATTTT.

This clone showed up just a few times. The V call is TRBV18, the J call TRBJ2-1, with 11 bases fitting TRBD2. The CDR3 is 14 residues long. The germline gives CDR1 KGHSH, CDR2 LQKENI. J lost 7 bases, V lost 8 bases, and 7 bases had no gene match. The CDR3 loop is CASRLAGGRNEQFF. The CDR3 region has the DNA TGTGCCAGCAGGCTAGCGGGGGGCCGGAATGAGCAGTTCTTC.

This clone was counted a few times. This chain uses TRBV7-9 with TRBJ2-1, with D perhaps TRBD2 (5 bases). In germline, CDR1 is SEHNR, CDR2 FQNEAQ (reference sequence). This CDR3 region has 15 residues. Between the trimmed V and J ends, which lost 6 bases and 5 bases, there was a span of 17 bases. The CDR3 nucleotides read TGTGCCAGCAGTTTCCCCAGCGGTATCGACAATGAGCAGTTCTTC. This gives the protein CASSFPSGIDNEQFF.

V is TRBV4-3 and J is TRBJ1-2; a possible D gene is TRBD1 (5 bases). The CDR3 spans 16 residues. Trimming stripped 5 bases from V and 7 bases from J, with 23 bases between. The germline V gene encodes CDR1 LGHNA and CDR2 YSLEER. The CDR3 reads CASSSQDKLPIIGYTF. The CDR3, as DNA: TGCGCCAGCAGCTCTCAGGACAAGTTACCCATAATTGGCTACACCTTC.